Below, one TCR beta chain is given with its context. What it binds is not known. The data derive from a study of identifying expanded T cells in peripheral blood. Study findings and constraints: Over about two and four weeks, about 16 and 20 clones changed, versus 1.2 between replicates.

During the collection period, no donor immune events like infections were recorded. CDR3 size: 15 residues. The germline gives CDR1 SGHTA, CDR2 FQGNSA. Losses at the gene ends were 5 bases for V and 4 bases for J; bases not matched to a gene: 10. Sequencing was performed with immunoSEQ multiplex PCR; in TCRdb, only in-frame clones are kept and a portion is missing. The repertoire holds 75,000 to 100,000 clones, with 89% as singletons. This receptor was taken from a person aged 18-70 years in good health. The chain carries TRBV7-2 and TRBJ1-2, with 7 bases lining up with TRBD1. Sequencing used blood. The CDR3 DNA reads as TGTGCCAGCAGCACCCTTGGAGGGGGCTCCTATGGCTACACCTTC. Translation: CASSTLGGGSYGYTF.